The sequence of this TCR beta chain was determined in a study of blood T cell repertoires in COVID-19. The overall study: Whether acute or convalescent, the COVID-19 samples came from the United States, Italy and Spain.

In germline, CDR1 is LGHNA, CDR2 YSLEER. This CDR3 is 16 amino acids long. Trimming removed 0 bases from V and 2 bases from J, with 8 bases in between. In the original processing: Amplified reference gene primers provided the basis for estimating nucleated cell counts. Produced via immunoSEQ multiplex PCR; TCRdb's table is partial and in-frame only. V and J calls and clone size follow that table, whereas D and trimming were derived from the DNA. The top ten clones hold approximately 7% of a sample with hundreds of thousands of clones, around 89% of them seen once. Sequenced material: peripheral blood. This clonotype originated in a woman aged 25 to 45 who had recovered from COVID-19. V is TRBV4-3 and J is TRBJ2-6; the D gene is possibly TRBD1 (6 bases). CDR3 loop: CASSQEWGPGANVLTF. The DNA of the CDR3 is TGCGCCAGCAGCCAAGAGTGGGGGCCTGGGGCCAACGTCCTGACTTTC.